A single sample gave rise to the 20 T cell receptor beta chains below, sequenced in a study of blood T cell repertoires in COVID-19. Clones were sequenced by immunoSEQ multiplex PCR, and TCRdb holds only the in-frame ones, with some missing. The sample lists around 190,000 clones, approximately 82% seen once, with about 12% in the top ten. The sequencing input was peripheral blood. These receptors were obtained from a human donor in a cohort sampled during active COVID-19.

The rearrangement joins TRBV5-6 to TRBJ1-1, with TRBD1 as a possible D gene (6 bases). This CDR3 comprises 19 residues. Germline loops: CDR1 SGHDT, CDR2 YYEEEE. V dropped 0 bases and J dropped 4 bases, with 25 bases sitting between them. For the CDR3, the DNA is TGTGCCAGCAGCTTGGTTTGGGGTCGGGACAAGCAGCCGGGCACTGAAGCTTTCTTT. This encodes CASSLVWGRDKQPGTEAFF. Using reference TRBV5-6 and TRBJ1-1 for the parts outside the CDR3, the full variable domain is DAGVTQSPTHLIKTRGQQVTLRCSPKSGHDTVSWYQQALGQGPQFIFQYYEEEERQRGNFPDRFSGHQFPNYSSELNVNALLLGDSALYLCASSLVWGRDKQPGTEAFFGQGTRLTVV.

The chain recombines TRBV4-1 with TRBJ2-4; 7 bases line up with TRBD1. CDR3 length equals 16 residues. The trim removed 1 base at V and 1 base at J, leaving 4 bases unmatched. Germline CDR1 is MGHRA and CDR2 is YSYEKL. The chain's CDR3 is CASSQASQGAKNIQYF. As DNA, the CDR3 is TGCGCCAGCAGCCAAGCATCACAGGGGGCCAAAAACATTCAGTACTTC.

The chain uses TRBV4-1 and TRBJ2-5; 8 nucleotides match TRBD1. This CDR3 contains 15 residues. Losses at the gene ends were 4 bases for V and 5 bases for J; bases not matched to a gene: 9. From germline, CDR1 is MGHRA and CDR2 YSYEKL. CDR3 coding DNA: TGCGCCAGCAGCCGATCGGACAGGGCAATGGAGACCCAGTACTTC. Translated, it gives CASSRSDRAMETQYF.

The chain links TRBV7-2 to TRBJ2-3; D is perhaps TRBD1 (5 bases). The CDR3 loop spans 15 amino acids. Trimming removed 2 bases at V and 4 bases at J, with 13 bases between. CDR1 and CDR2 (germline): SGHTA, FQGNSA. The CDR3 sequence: CASSLSLQGPDTQYF. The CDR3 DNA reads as TGTGCCAGCAGCTTAAGTTTGCAGGGCCCAGATACGCAGTATTTT.

CDR3 sequence: CASSGTRRHPTGELFF. The CDR3 DNA reads TGTGCCAGCAGCGGGACTAGACGGCACCCTACCGGGGAGCTGTTTTTT. V is TRBV27 and J is TRBJ2-2, with 8 bases lining up with TRBD2. The CDR3 runs 16 residues. Trimming cost V 6 bases and J 5 bases; bases outside gene matches: 11. CDR1 is MNHEY, CDR2 SMNVEV, per germline (reference sequence).

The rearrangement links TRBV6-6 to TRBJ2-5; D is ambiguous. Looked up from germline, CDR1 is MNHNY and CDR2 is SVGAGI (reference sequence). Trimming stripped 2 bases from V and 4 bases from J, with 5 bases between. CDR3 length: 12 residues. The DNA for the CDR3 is TGTGCCAGCAGTTACACTTTAGAGACCCAGTACTTC. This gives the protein CASSYTLETQYF.

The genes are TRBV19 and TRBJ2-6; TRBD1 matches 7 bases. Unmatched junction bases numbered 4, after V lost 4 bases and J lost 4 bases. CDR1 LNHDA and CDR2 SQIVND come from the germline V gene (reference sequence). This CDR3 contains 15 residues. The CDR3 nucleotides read TGTGCCAGTAGTACACAGGGGAGCGGGGCCAACGTCCTGACTTTC. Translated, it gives CASSTQGSGANVLTF.

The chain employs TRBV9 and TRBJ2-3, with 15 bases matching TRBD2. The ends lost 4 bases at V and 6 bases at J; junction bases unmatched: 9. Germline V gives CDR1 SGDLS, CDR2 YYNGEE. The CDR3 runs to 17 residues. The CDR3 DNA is TGTGCCAGCAGCACAGGGACTAGCGGGAGGTTGGGGGATACGCAGTATTTT. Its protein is CASSTGTSGRLGDTQYF.

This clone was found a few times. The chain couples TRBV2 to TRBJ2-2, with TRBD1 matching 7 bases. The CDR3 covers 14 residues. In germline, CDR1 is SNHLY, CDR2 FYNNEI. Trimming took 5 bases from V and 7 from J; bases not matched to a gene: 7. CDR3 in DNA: TGTGCCAGCAGTCTGACAGGGCGACACGGGGAGCTGTTTTTT. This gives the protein CASSLTGRHGELFF.

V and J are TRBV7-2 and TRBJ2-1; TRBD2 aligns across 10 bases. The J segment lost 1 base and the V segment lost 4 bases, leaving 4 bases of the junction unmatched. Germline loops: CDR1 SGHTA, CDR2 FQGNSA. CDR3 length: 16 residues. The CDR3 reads CASSWASGSSYNEQFF. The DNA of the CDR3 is TGTGCCAGCAGCTGGGCTAGCGGGAGTTCCTACAATGAGCAGTTCTTC.

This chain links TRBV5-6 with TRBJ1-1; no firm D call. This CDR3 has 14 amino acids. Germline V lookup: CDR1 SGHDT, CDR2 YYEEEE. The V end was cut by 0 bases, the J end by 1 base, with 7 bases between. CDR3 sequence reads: CASSLGLSNTEAFF. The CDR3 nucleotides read TGTGCCAGCAGCTTGGGACTCTCGAACACTGAAGCTTTCTTT.

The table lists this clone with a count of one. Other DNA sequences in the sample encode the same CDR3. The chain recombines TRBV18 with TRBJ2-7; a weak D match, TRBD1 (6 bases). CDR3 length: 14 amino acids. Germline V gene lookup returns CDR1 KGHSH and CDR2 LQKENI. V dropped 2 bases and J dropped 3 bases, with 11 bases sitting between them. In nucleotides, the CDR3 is TGTGCCAGCTCACCAGCCAGGGGTAGCTACGAGCAGTACTTC. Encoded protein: CASSPARGSYEQYF. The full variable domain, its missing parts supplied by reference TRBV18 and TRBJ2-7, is NAGVMQNPRHLVRRRGQEARLRCSPMKGHSHVYWYRQLPEEGLKFMVYLQKENIIDESGMPKERFSAEFPKEGPSILRIQQVVRGDSAAYFCASSPARGSYEQYFGPGTRLTVT.

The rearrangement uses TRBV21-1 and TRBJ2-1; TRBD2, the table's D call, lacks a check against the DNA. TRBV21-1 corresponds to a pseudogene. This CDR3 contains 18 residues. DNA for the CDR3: TGTGCCAGCAGCTCAAAGAGCCCCTTACGGTATCTATCGAATGAGCAGTTCTTC. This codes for CASSSKSPLRYLSNEQFF.

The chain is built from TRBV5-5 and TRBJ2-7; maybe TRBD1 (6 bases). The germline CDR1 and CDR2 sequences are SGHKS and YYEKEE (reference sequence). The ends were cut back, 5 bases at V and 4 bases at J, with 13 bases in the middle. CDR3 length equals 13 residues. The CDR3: CASSYLQGYEQYF. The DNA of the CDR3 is TGTGCCAGCAGTTATTTACAGGGTTACGAGCAGTACTTC.

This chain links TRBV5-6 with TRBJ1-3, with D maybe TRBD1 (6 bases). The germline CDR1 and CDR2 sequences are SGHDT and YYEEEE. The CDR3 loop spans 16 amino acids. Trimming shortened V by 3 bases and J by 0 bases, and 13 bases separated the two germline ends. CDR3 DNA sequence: TGTGCCAGCAGCTCCCTCGGGGGGGCCTCTGGAAACACCATATATTTT. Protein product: CASSSLGGASGNTIYF.

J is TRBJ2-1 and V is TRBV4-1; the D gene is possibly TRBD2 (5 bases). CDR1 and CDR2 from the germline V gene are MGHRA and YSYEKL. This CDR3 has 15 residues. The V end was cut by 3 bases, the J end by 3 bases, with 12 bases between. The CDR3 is CASSHRLADYNEQFF. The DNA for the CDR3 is TGCGCCAGCAGCCACCGGCTAGCCGACTACAATGAGCAGTTCTTC.

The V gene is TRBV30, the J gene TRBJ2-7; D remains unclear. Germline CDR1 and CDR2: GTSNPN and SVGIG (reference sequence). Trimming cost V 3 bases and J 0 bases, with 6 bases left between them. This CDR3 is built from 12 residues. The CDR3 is CAWRRGSYEQYF. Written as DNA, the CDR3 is TGTGCCTGGAGACGAGGCTCCTACGAGCAGTACTTC.

CDR3 region: CASSYIQETQYF. The CDR3 DNA reads as TGCGCCAGCAGCTACATACAAGAGACCCAGTACTTC. The chain employs TRBV5-1 and TRBJ2-5; D is ambiguous. The V and J ends lost 3 bases and 2 bases respectively, with 5 bases between them. The CDR3 is made up of 12 amino acids. In germline, CDR1 is SGHRS, CDR2 YFSETQ.

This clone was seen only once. The CDR3 reads CASSLPGGTNEKLFF. CDR3 DNA: TGCGCCAGCAGCTTGCCCGGGGGAACTAATGAAAAACTGTTTTTT. The chain combines TRBV5-1 with TRBJ1-4; a weak D match, TRBD1 (5 bases). V was pared by 1 base and J by 1 base, with 8 bases between. CDR1 and CDR2 from the germline V gene are SGHRS and YFSETQ. The CDR3 runs to 15 residues.

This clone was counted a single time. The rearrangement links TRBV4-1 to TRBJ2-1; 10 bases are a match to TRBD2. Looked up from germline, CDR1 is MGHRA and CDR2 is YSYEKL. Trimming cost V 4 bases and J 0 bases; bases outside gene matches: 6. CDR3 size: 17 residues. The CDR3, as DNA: TGCGCCAGCAGCCCACGGACTAGCGGAATCTCCTACAATGAGCAGTTCTTC. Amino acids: CASSPRTSGISYNEQFF.